Listed below are T cell receptor beta chains from one sample, sequenced in a study of cytomegalovirus exposure and HLA in healthy donors. Produced via immunoSEQ multiplex PCR; TCRdb's table is partial and in-frame only. This table has approximately 160,000 clones, 65% to 70% appearing once. What was sequenced was PBMCs. These receptors came from a young woman in good health and CMV-seropositive. Both conserved end residues are part of each CDR3. A D gene is named only where the DNA matches it firmly. A clone size is listed for some rows: how often the clone was seen (once, few, many), or a class if it is expanded.

abundance,d_gene,v_gene,j_gene,CDR3aa,CDR3nt
-,TRBD1,TRBV25-1,TRBJ2-7,CASSELDREWDEQYF,TGTGCCAGCAGTGAATTGGACAGGGAATGGGACGAGCAGTACTTC
-,-,TRBV27,TRBJ1-2,CASSAPPGPNYGYTF,TGTGCCAGCAGTGCGCCCCCAGGGCCCAACTATGGCTACACCTTC
-,TRBD2,TRBV28,TRBJ2-7,CASSFGAGGGYEQYF,TGTGCCAGCAGTTTTGGCGCGGGAGGGGGCTACGAGCAGTACTTC
-,-,TRBV10-2,TRBJ1-1,CASSESTGWGNTEAFF,TGCGCCAGCAGTGAGTCCACAGGGTGGGGGAACACTGAAGCTTTCTTT
-,TRBD1,TRBV6-6,TRBJ1-6,CASIRLKTGNSPLHF,TGTGCCAGCATCAGACTAAAGACAGGGAATTCACCCCTCCACTTT
-,-,TRBV19,TRBJ1-2,CASSIQGIRDYGYTF,TGTGCCAGTAGTATTCAGGGAATCAGGGACTATGGCTACACCTTC
once,-,TRBV2,TRBJ2-1,CASREGSNEQFF,TGTGCCAGCAGAGAGGGTAGCAATGAGCAGTTCTTC
-,-,TRBV6-5,TRBJ2-1,CASSYLRGNEQFF,TGTGCCAGCAGTTACTTGCGGGGTAATGAGCAGTTCTTC
-,TRBD1,TRBV27,TRBJ1-1,CASKPQGADATEAFF,TGTGCCAGCAAACCACAGGGGGCGGACGCCACTGAAGCTTTCTTT
-,TRBD1,TRBV27,TRBJ1-2,CASSLSGQGYYGYTF,TGTGCCAGCAGTTTATCTGGACAGGGATATTATGGCTACACCTTC
-,-,TRBV10-3,TRBJ2-2,CAIDRDPGANTGELFF,TGTGCCATCGACAGGGACCCGGGGGCGAACACCGGGGAGCTGTTTTTT
once,-,TRBV4-1,TRBJ2-2,CASSQDDGGNTGELFF,TGCGCCAGCAGCCAAGATGACGGAGGCAACACCGGGGAGCTGTTTTTT
-,-,TRBV28,TRBJ1-5,CASSLRGNSNQPQHF,TGTGCCAGCAGTTTGAGAGGAAATAGCAATCAGCCCCAGCATTTT
-,TRBD1,TRBV6-5,TRBJ2-5,CASSYGRSTGDETQYF,TGTGCCAGCAGTTACGGCCGATCGACAGGGGATGAGACCCAGTACTTC
-,-,TRBV5-4,TRBJ2-3,CADGDGGGHTDTQYF,TGTGCCGACGGAGACGGCGGGGGACACACAGATACGCAGTATTTT
-,TRBD2,TRBV11-3,TRBJ2-7,CASSSSGRTQLGYEQYF,TGTGCCAGCAGCTCTAGCGGGAGAACCCAACTGGGGTACGAGCAGTACTTC
once,-,TRBV5-1,TRBJ1-1,CASSGRLDSAEAFF,TGCGCCAGCAGCGGCCGACTAGACAGCGCTGAAGCTTTCTTT
-,-,TRBV30,TRBJ1-1,CAWSGTWNTEAFF,TGTGCCTGGAGCGGGACTTGGAACACTGAAGCTTTCTTT
-,-,TRBV7-9,TRBJ2-7,CASSLPVIHMTTYEQYF,TGTGCCAGCAGCTTACCGGTGATCCATATGACTACCTACGAGCAGTACTTC
-,TRBD2,TRBV6-6,TRBJ2-7,CASSLGRLAGTYEQYF,TGTGCCAGCAGTTTGGGTCGACTAGCGGGAACCTACGAGCAGTACTTC
few,TRBD1,TRBV4-2,TRBJ1-5,CASSQVSYRQGRNQPQHF,TGTGCCAGCAGCCAAGTAAGCTACCGACAGGGCCGGAATCAGCCCCAGCATTTT
-,TRBD1,TRBV5-6,TRBJ1-1,CASSLVPGQKNTEAFF,TGTGCCAGCAGCTTGGTTCCGGGACAGAAAAACACTGAAGCTTTCTTT
once,TRBD1,TRBV11-3,TRBJ2-1,CASSFAPGTGVYNEQFF,TGTGCCAGCAGCTTCGCCCCCGGGACAGGGGTTTACAATGAGCAGTTCTTC
-,-,TRBV28,TRBJ2-3,CASSSRVDTQYF,TGTGCCAGCAGTTCCAGGGTAGATACGCAGTATTTT
few,-,TRBV12-5,TRBJ2-7,CASGLVSSPREPYEQYF,TGTGCTAGTGGTTTGGTAAGTTCCCCGCGGGAACCCTACGAGCAGTACTTC
once,TRBD1,TRBV29-1,TRBJ1-1,CSVVPATGGVRTEAFF,TGCAGCGTTGTCCCTGCGACAGGGGGGGTTCGGACTGAAGCTTTCTTT
-,TRBD1,TRBV5-4,TRBJ1-2,CASSTSGTGGRGYTF,TGTGCCAGCAGCACGTCCGGGACAGGGGGAAGGGGCTACACCTTC
few,-,TRBV27,TRBJ2-1,CASSSPKEQFF,TGTGCCAGCAGTTCCCCCAAAGAGCAGTTCTTC
-,-,TRBV7-3,TRBJ2-1,CASSPQRGSYNEQFF,TGTGCCAGCAGCCCTCAGCGAGGCTCCTACAATGAGCAGTTCTTC
-,-,TRBV6-6,TRBJ2-5,CASSQQETQYF,TGTGCCAGCAGCCAACAAGAGACCCAGTACTTC
-,-,TRBV6-1,TRBJ2-1,CASSERGLANGNEQFF,TGTGCCAGCAGTGAACGGGGTCTAGCGAACGGTAATGAGCAGTTCTTC
-,-,TRBV7-9,TRBJ2-1,CASKAVIGGGSYNEQFF,TGTGCCTCGAAGGCTGTCATAGGGGGGGGCTCCTACAATGAGCAGTTCTTC
-,-,TRBV6-5,TRBJ2-5,CASSIPGYETQYF,TGTGCCAGCAGTATCCCAGGGTACGAGACCCAGTACTTC
-,TRBD1,TRBV6-5,TRBJ1-2,CASSYPDRVTGYTF,TGTGCCAGCAGTTACCCGGACAGGGTTACTGGCTACACCTTC
-,-,TRBV7-9,TRBJ2-7,CASSHSYEQYF,TGTGCCAGCAGCCATAGCTACGAGCAGTACTTC
-,TRBD2,TRBV27,TRBJ2-5,CASSSGLAGPFQETQYF,TGTGCCAGCAGCTCGGGACTAGCGGGGCCCTTCCAAGAGACCCAGTACTTC
-,TRBD2,TRBV2,TRBJ2-7,CASRTSGLTYEQYF,TGTGCCAGCAGGACTAGCGGGCTCACCTACGAGCAGTACTTC
-,-,TRBV19,TRBJ1-2,CASSIGENYGYTF,TGTGCCAGTAGTATTGGGGAGAACTATGGCTACACCTTC
few,TRBD1,TRBV13,TRBJ2-4,CASSLYRDSQNIQYF,TGTGCCAGCAGCTTATACCGGGACAGTCAAAACATTCAGTACTTC
-,TRBD2,TRBV5-6,TRBJ2-7,CASPGGRRGYEQYF,TGTGCCAGCCCGGGGGGAAGGCGGGGCTACGAGCAGTACTTC
few,TRBD1,TRBV6-5,TRBJ2-1,CASRIDRGSYNEQFF,TGTGCCAGCAGGATTGACAGGGGCTCCTACAATGAGCAGTTCTTC
-,-,TRBV6-1,TRBJ1-4,CASSVVRNEKLFF,TGTGCCAGCAGTGTCGTCAGGAATGAAAAACTGTTTTTT
-,-,TRBV5-1,TRBJ2-3,CASSLAKPTDTQYF,TGCGCCAGCAGCTTGGCCAAGCCGACAGATACGCAGTATTTT
-,TRBD2,TRBV19,TRBJ2-3,CATQLSSGGKITDTQYF,TGTGCCACCCAACTGTCTAGCGGGGGGAAAATCACAGATACGCAGTATTTT
-,TRBD1,TRBV30,TRBJ1-2,CAWKQGAYGYTF,TGTGCCTGGAAACAGGGGGCCTATGGCTACACCTTC
-,-,TRBV7-6,TRBJ2-7,CASSLAETGGREQYF,TGTGCCAGCAGCTTAGCGGAGACAGGAGGACGCGAGCAGTACTTC
-,-,TRBV7-9,TRBJ1-1,CASSQGGGTEAFF,TGTGCCAGCAGCCAGGGAGGGGGGACTGAAGCTTTCTTT
-,-,TRBV29-1,TRBJ2-5,CSGRYTGGGRTQYF,TGCAGCGGCCGATACACAGGGGGGGGCCGAACCCAGTACTTC
-,TRBD1,TRBV27,TRBJ1-1,CASSLSTGSGTEAFF,TGTGCCAGCAGTTTATCGACAGGGAGCGGCACTGAAGCTTTCTTT
once,TRBD2,TRBV27,TRBJ2-1,CASSVAALGRAEQFF,TGTGCCAGCAGTGTAGCGGCCTTGGGGAGGGCTGAGCAGTTCTTC
-,TRBD1,TRBV2,TRBJ2-7,CASSGTGNDYEQYF,TGTGCCAGCAGTGGGACAGGAAACGACTACGAGCAGTACTTC
-,-,TRBV27,TRBJ2-7,CASSLGQFYEQYF,TGTGCCAGCAGTTTAGGTCAGTTCTACGAGCAGTACTTC
-,-,TRBV28,TRBJ2-2,CASSPYPRQDQNGELFF,TGTGCCAGCAGTCCATACCCTAGACAGGACCAGAACGGGGAGCTGTTTTTT